The clone carrying this TCR beta chain was observed a few times. The target antigen is unknown. The sample originates from a study of regulatory T cells in long-lasting Graves disease. In building TCR beta libraries, iRepertoire HTBI primers were used together with Arm-PCR of CDR3 regions. TCRdb independently ran MiXCR on the multiplex PCR reads; one entry per CDR3 protein. The profile shows about 400,000 distinct CDR3 sequences, approximately 15% of them singletons. Time point defined: newly diagnosed GD, antithyroid drugs for less than 3 months. The TCR library was made from RNA extracted from PBMCs. There are 15 residues in the CDR3. Trimming removed 5 bases from V and 1 base from J, with 12 bases in between. CDR1 MNHNS and CDR2 SASEGT come from the germline V gene. Points from the study as a whole: Sampling was limited to peripheral blood rather than thyroid tissue.

The same specimen was also included in a second study, on T cells in Graves' hyperthyroidism and ophthalmopathy. This second study says: First-round RT-PCR of the TCR CDR3 relied on the HTBI primer set.

The chain is built from TRBV6-1 and TRBJ2-4; tentative D call: TRBD2 (6 bases). This clonotype was sampled from a woman in her forties with Graves disease. The sequencing used peripheral blood mononuclear cells (PBMCs), collected at new diagnosis, from a patient treated with antithyroid drugs. CDR3 loop: CASSPREVAKNIQYF. The CDR3 nucleotides are TGTGCCAGCAGTCCGAGGGAGGTTGCCAAAAACATTCAGTACTTC.